These 30 T cell receptor beta chains originate from one sample sequenced in a study of PD-1 blockade in classical Hodgkin lymphoma. Profiled with immunoSEQ multiplex PCR; TCRdb holds only in-frame clones, not every one. Of roughly 13,000 clones in the sample, 91% were seen once. Each of the patients experienced relapse following autologous stem cell transplantation, and their brentuximab vedotin exposure differed. Sample: peripheral blood mononuclear cells (PBMCs), taken at baseline. The receptor set was obtained from a human donor with classical Hodgkin lymphoma.

This chain links TRBV5-1 with TRBJ2-3, with a weak D call TRBD2 (5 bases). The V end was cut by 5 bases, the J end by 5 bases, with 12 bases between. The CDR3 extends over 13 amino acids. Germline CDR1 is SGHRS and CDR2 is YFSETQ. The CDR3 loop is CASREPGGDTQYF. As DNA, the CDR3 is TGCGCCAGCAGGGAGCCCGGAGGAGATACGCAGTATTTT.

The V call is TRBV5-1, the J call TRBJ1-5; 9 nucleotides line up with TRBD1. This CDR3 has 15 residues. Trimming at V came to 1 base and at J to 6 bases, leaving 5 bases not matched to a gene. In germline, CDR1 is SGHRS, CDR2 YFSETQ. The CDR3: CASSLTGGAGQPQHF. CDR3 nucleotides: TGCGCCAGCAGCTTGACAGGGGGCGCCGGTCAGCCCCAGCATTTT.

The gene calls are TRBV7-6 and TRBJ2-2; TRBD1 is a possible D gene (5 bases). The CDR3 loop spans 15 amino acids. The V and J ends lost 4 bases and 1 base respectively, with 10 bases between them. The germline V gene encodes CDR1 SGHVS and CDR2 FNYEAQ. The CDR3 DNA follows: TGTGCCAGCAGCTACCAGGGTTTGAACACCGGGGAGCTGTTTTTT. Its translation: CASSYQGLNTGELFF.

This clone has a single count. This chain joins TRBV15 and TRBJ2-6, with D hard to call. The germline gives CDR1 LNHNV, CDR2 YYDKDF (reference sequence). The CDR3 consists of 15 residues. Trimming took 0 bases from V and 2 from J, leaving 5 bases between them. In DNA form, the CDR3 reads TGTGCCACCAGCAGAGAGCGTCCTGGGGCCAACGTCCTGACTTTC. The encoded protein is CATSRERPGANVLTF.

The chain employs TRBV5-1 and TRBJ1-2, with 11 bases lining up with TRBD1. Germline V gives CDR1 SGHRS, CDR2 YFSETQ. Trimming took 1 base from V and 8 from J; bases not matched to a gene: 10. The CDR3 loop spans 16 amino acids. For the CDR3, the DNA is TGCGCCAGCAGCTTGCCGGGACAGGGGGGATGGCAGGGCTACACCTTC. Protein sequence: CASSLPGQGGWQGYTF.

The J gene is TRBJ1-5, the V gene TRBV5-1; 8 bases match TRBD1. The germline V gene has CDR1 SGHRS and CDR2 YFSETQ. CDR3 size: 14 residues. Unmatched junction bases numbered 8, after V lost 4 bases and J lost 8 bases. The CDR3 protein is CASSPGQGGEPQHF. CDR3 DNA sequence: TGCGCCAGCAGCCCTGGACAGGGAGGCGAGCCCCAGCATTTT.

V is TRBV27 and J is TRBJ2-1; no firm D call. V dropped 4 bases and J dropped 2 bases, with 9 bases sitting between them. The CDR3 extends over 14 amino acids. Germline V gene sequence: CDR1 MNHEY, CDR2 SMNVEV (reference sequence). The CDR3 sequence: CASSSGGTYNEQFF. CDR3 sequence (DNA): TGTGCCAGCAGTTCCGGCGGTACCTACAATGAGCAGTTCTTC.

This sequence joins TRBV18 and TRBJ2-5; 9 bases match TRBD2. Germline CDR1 is KGHSH and CDR2 is LQKENI. The CDR3 loop spans 16 amino acids. The V segment lost 5 bases and the J segment 4 bases; nucleotides outside the gene matches: 11. In DNA form, the CDR3 reads TGTGCCAGCTCAAACGGACTAGCGATAAATGGAGAGACCCAGTACTTC. This gives the protein CASSNGLAINGETQYF.

The chain links TRBV5-1 to TRBJ2-5, with TRBD2 matching over 10 bases. This CDR3 has 15 residues. V dropped 4 bases and J dropped 5; count of bases not matched to a gene: 8. CDR1 is SGHRS and CDR2 is YFSETQ in the germline V gene. The CDR3 region is CASSPGLAEGETQYF. The CDR3 DNA follows: TGCGCCAGCAGCCCCGGACTAGCGGAGGGGGAGACCCAGTACTTC. Full variable domain (outside the CDR3, taken from reference TRBV5-1 and TRBJ2-5): KAGVTQTPRYLIKTRGQQVTLSCSPISGHRSVSWYQQTPGQGLQFLFEYFSETQRNKGNFPGRFSGRQFSNSRSEMNVSTLELGDSALYLCASSPGLAEGETQYFGPGTRLLVL.

The V gene is TRBV30, the J gene TRBJ2-7; the D gene is possibly TRBD2 (5 bases). The V end was cut by 3 bases, the J end by 3 bases, with 21 bases between. Germline V lookup: CDR1 GTSNPN, CDR2 SVGIG (reference sequence). The CDR3 covers 16 residues. As DNA, the CDR3 is TGTGCCTGGAGCGTGGGGAGAGGTTTAAGCAGCTACGAGCAGTACTTC. Amino acid sequence: CAWSVGRGLSSYEQYF.

J is TRBJ2-1 and V is TRBV5-1, with D hard to call. Trimming removed 0 bases at V and 0 bases at J, with 4 bases between. The CDR3 is 14 residues long. Germline values: CDR1 SGHRS, CDR2 YFSETQ. In DNA, the CDR3 is TGCGCCAGCAGCTTGGACGGCTCCTACAATGAGCAGTTCTTC. It specifies CASSLDGSYNEQFF. The full variable domain, with the rest looked up from reference TRBV5-1 and TRBJ2-1, is KAGVTQTPRYLIKTRGQQVTLSCSPISGHRSVSWYQQTPGQGLQFLFEYFSETQRNKGNFPGRFSGRQFSNSRSEMNVSTLELGDSALYLCASSLDGSYNEQFFGPGTRLTVL.

This clone was observed once. This chain links TRBV7-9 with TRBJ2-2, with a possible D match to TRBD1 (6 bases). The CDR3 loop spans 14 amino acids. From germline, CDR1 is SEHNR and CDR2 FQNEAQ (reference sequence). Trimming removed 5 bases at V and 3 bases at J, with 10 bases between. CDR3 amino acids: CASSRDTDTGELFF. The CDR3 DNA follows: TGTGCCAGCAGCCGGGACACAGACACCGGGGAGCTGTTTTTT.

The J gene is TRBJ2-7, the V gene TRBV19, with 9 bases identical to TRBD1. In germline, CDR1 is LNHDA, CDR2 SQIVND (reference sequence). The CDR3 runs to 12 residues. The trim removed 9 bases at V and 2 bases at J, leaving 2 bases unmatched. DNA of the CDR3: TGTGCCAGCCGGGACAGGGCCTACGAGCAGTACTTC. Protein product: CASRDRAYEQYF. Full variable domain (missing parts from reference TRBV19 and TRBJ2-7): DGGITQSPKYLFRKEGQNVTLSCEQNLNHDAMYWYRQDPGQGLRLIYYSQIVNDFQKGDIAEGYSVSREKKESFPLTVTSAQKNPTAFYLCASRDRAYEQYFGPGTRLTVT.

This sequence joins TRBV9 and TRBJ2-2; 7 nucleotides align to TRBD1. The CDR3 has 19 amino acids. Germline loops: CDR1 SGDLS, CDR2 YYNGEE. The V and J ends lost 3 bases and 2 bases, in that order; junction bases with no gene match: 16. The CDR3 DNA reads as TGTGCCAGCAGCGAGGATAGGACAGGACCCAATAGAAACACCGGGGAGCTGTTTTTT. Translating gives CASSEDRTGPNRNTGELFF.

The rearrangement links TRBV7-9 to TRBJ2-7; D is uncertain. The CDR3 sequence is 13 residues long. Trimming cost V 0 bases and J 3 bases, with 6 bases left between them. The germline CDR1 and CDR2 sequences are SEHNR and FQNEAQ (reference sequence). The CDR3 region is CASSLALDYEQYF. As DNA, the CDR3 is TGTGCCAGCAGCTTAGCGCTCGACTACGAGCAGTACTTC.

The rearrangement joins TRBV11-2 to TRBJ2-2; TRBD1 might be the D (6 bases). Germline V lookup: CDR1 SGHAT, CDR2 FQNNGV. V was cut by 9 bases and J by 5 bases, with 13 bases left in between. There are 13 residues in the CDR3. The CDR3 nucleotides read TGTGCCAGTAATACAGGGCTGACCGGGGAGCTGTTTTTT. Translated: CASNTGLTGELFF.

This chain connects TRBV5-4 to TRBJ2-3; D tentatively fits TRBD1 or TRBD2 (5 bases each). Germline CDR1 is SGHNT and CDR2 is YYREEE (reference sequence). Trimming took off 6 bases at V and 1 base at J, with 9 bases between the two ends. This CDR3 is built from 13 residues. CDR3 DNA: TGTGCCAGCAAGACGGGGCGCACAGATACGCAGTATTTT. It yields the protein CASKTGRTDTQYF.

The chain is built from TRBV5-1 and TRBJ2-3; TRBD2 aligns across 9 bases. After removal of 3 bases from V and 4 bases from J, the junction contained 6 bases not matched to a gene. CDR1 SGHRS and CDR2 YFSETQ come from the germline V gene. The CDR3 is made up of 15 amino acids. The CDR3 region is CASSSSGAVADTQYF. For the CDR3, the DNA is TGCGCCAGCAGCTCTAGCGGGGCGGTGGCAGATACGCAGTATTTT. Supplemented by reference TRBV5-1 and TRBJ2-3, the full variable domain reads KAGVTQTPRYLIKTRGQQVTLSCSPISGHRSVSWYQQTPGQGLQFLFEYFSETQRNKGNFPGRFSGRQFSNSRSEMNVSTLELGDSALYLCASSSSGAVADTQYFGPGTRLTVL.

This chain uses TRBV5-1 with TRBJ1-4; possibly TRBD1 for D (6 bases). From germline, CDR1 is SGHRS and CDR2 YFSETQ. The CDR3 is 16 residues long. Between the trimmed V and J ends, which lost 0 bases and 7 bases, there was a span of 16 bases. This CDR3 is CASSLAPIQGSEKLFF. The CDR3, as DNA: TGCGCCAGCAGCTTGGCCCCGATCCAGGGGAGTGAAAAACTGTTTTTT.

This clone was seen only once. V and J are TRBV19 and TRBJ2-5, with D possibly being TRBD1 (6 bases). This CDR3 is built from 13 residues. V lost 9 bases, J lost 2 bases, and 13 bases lay in between. Germline CDR1 is LNHDA and CDR2 is SQIVND (reference sequence). The CDR3 region has the DNA TGTGCCAGCAGGGTAAGGGGGCAAGAGACCCAGTACTTC. Amino acids: CASRVRGQETQYF.

CDR3 loop: CASREQTMNTEAFF. The CDR3 DNA reads TGCGCCAGCAGGGAACAGACCATGAACACTGAAGCTTTCTTT. The rearrangement links TRBV5-1 to TRBJ1-1; D not resolved. Germline lookup yields CDR1 SGHRS and CDR2 YFSETQ. This CDR3 contains 14 residues. The V gene lost 5 bases and the J gene lost 0 bases, with 11 bases spanning the gap.

V and J are TRBV4-1 and TRBJ2-2; D not certain. Trimming took 4 bases from V and 9 from J, leaving 9 bases between them. The CDR3 sequence is 12 residues long. CDR1 MGHRA and CDR2 YSYEKL come from the germline V gene. The DNA of the CDR3 is TGCGCCAGCAGCCGGAGCCACCGGGAGCTGTTTTTT. It codes for CASSRSHRELFF.

CDR3 nucleotides: TGTGCCGCGACTAGGGACAGCGCAGGTTCACCCCTCCACTTT. It specifies CAATRDSAGSPLHF. The chain links TRBV28 to TRBJ1-6, with TRBD1 identical over 7 bases. Looked up from germline, CDR1 is MDHEN and CDR2 is SYDVKM. This CDR3 has 14 amino acids. Trimming removed 11 bases from V and 9 bases from J; junction bases left unmatched: 13.

The genes are TRBV6-1 and TRBJ2-2, with D unclear. The V end was cut by 2 bases, the J end by 1 base, with 11 bases between. CDR1 and CDR2 (germline): MNHNS, SASEGT. This CDR3 has 16 residues. DNA for the CDR3: TGTGCCAGCAGTGAATTGAGAGGTGGGAACACCGGGGAGCTGTTTTTT. It yields the protein CASSELRGGNTGELFF.

Here the CDR3 reads CASSSTAGNEKLFF. The CDR3, as DNA: TGTGCCAGCAGCTCCACGGCGGGAAATGAAAAACTGTTTTTT. The gene calls are TRBV7-9 and TRBJ1-4; no definite D call. The germline gives CDR1 SEHNR, CDR2 FQNEAQ (reference sequence). This CDR3 comprises 14 residues. V lost 4 bases to trimming and J lost 5 bases, with 11 bases between them.

This rearrangement joins TRBV6-5 to TRBJ2-5; 8 bases fit TRBD2. This CDR3 region has 15 residues. J gave up 2 bases and V 6 bases, and 8 bases lay outside the gene matches. Germline V gene data show CDR1 as MNHEY and CDR2 as SVGAGI. The CDR3 loop reads CASRPAGLGQETQYF. CDR3 DNA: TGTGCCAGCAGGCCTGCGGGACTAGGGCAAGAGACCCAGTACTTC.

The chain combines TRBV11-2 with TRBJ2-7; the D gene is possibly TRBD2 (7 bases). V gave up 3 bases and J gave up 2 bases, with 14 bases separating them. Germline CDR1 and CDR2: SGHAT and FQNNGV. The CDR3 consists of 15 residues. The CDR3 DNA follows: TGTGCCAGCAGCTTGGGGGGGGGCTTCCCCTACGAGCAGTACTTC. This gives the protein CASSLGGGFPYEQYF.

This clone is hyperexpanded. The chain combines TRBV5-1 with TRBJ2-7; D is undetermined. With 4 bases removed from V and 3 bases from J, the gap between germline ends came to 11 bases. The germline V gene has CDR1 SGHRS and CDR2 YFSETQ. This CDR3 is built from 13 residues. CDR3 sequence reads: CASSAAGYYEQYF. Written as DNA, the CDR3 is TGCGCCAGCAGCGCCGCAGGCTACTACGAGCAGTACTTC.

This chain joins TRBV13 and TRBJ1-1, with D perhaps matching TRBD1 (6 bases). The CDR3 is 17 amino acids. Trimming took 2 bases from V and 3 from J, leaving 19 bases between them. Germline CDR1 PRHDT, CDR2 FYEKMQ (reference sequence). In DNA form, the CDR3 reads TGTGCCAGCAGCTTATCACAGGGAAGAGGGTCAGACACTGAAGCTTTCTTT. Amino acids: CASSLSQGRGSDTEAFF.

The V and J genes are TRBV4-2 and TRBJ2-3, with a possible D match to TRBD2 (7 bases). Trimming left V 6 bases short and J 0 bases short, with 13 bases between. The CDR3 sequence is 15 residues long. Germline V CDR1 and CDR2: LGHNA, YNFKEQ. CDR3 loop: CASSGGAFSTDTQYF. CDR3 nucleotides: TGTGCCAGCAGTGGGGGGGCCTTTAGCACAGATACGCAGTATTTT.